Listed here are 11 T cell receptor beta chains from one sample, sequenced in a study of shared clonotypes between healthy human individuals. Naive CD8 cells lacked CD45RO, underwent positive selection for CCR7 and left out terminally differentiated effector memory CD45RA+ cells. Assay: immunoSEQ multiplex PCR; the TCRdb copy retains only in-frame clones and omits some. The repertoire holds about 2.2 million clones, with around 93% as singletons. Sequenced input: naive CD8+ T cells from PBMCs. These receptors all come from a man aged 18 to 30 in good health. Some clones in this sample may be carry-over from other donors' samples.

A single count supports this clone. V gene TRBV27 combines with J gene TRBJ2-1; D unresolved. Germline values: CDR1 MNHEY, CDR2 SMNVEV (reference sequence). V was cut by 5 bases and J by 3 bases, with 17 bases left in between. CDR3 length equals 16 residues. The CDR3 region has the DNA TGTGCCAGCAGTCCCCTCCCGCGGATAGACTACAATGAGCAGTTCTTC. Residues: CASSPLPRIDYNEQFF.

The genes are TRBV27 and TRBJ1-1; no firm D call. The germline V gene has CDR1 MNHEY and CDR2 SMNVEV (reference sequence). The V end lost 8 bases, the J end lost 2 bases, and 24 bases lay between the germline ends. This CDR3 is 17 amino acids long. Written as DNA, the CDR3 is TGTGCCAGCCGCACGAACACGGTCCCGGCTGAAAACACTGAAGCTTTCTTT. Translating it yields CASRTNTVPAENTEAFF.

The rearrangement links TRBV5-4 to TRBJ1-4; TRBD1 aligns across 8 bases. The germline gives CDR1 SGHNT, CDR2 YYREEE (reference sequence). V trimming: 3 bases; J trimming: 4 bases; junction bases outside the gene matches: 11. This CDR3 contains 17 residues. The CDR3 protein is CASSSYDQGAVNEKLFF. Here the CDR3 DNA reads TGTGCCAGCAGCTCTTACGATCAGGGGGCAGTTAATGAAAAACTGTTTTTT.

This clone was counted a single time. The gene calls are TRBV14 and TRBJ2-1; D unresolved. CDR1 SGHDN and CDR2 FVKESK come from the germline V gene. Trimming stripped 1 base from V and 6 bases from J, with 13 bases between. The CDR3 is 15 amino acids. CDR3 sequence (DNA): TGTGCCAGCAGCCAAGGTCAAAGGCCTTCCAATGAGCAGTTCTTC. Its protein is CASSQGQRPSNEQFF.

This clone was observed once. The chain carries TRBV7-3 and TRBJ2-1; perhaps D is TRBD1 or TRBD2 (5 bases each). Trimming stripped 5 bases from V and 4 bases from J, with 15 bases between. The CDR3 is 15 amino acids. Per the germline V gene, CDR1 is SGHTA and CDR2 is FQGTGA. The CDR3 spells CASSQTGTAYNEQFF. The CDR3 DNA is TGTGCCAGCAGCCAGACCGGGACCGCGTACAATGAGCAGTTCTTC.

CDR3 protein: CASSATSGGNNEQFF. The CDR3 DNA sequence: TGCGCCAGCAGCGCGACTAGCGGGGGAAACAATGAGCAGTTCTTC. The genes are TRBV4-1 and TRBJ2-1, with 12 bases matching TRBD2. The CDR3 is 15 residues long. The junction had 4 bases not matched to a gene; V was cut back by 5 bases and J by 5 bases. Looked up from germline, CDR1 is MGHRA and CDR2 is YSYEKL.

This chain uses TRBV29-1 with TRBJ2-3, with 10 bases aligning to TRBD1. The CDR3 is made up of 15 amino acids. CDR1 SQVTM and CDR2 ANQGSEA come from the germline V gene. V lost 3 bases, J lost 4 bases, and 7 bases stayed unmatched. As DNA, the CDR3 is TGCAGCGTTGAGGCCGGGACAGGGGTCCCAGATACGCAGTATTTT. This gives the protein CSVEAGTGVPDTQYF.

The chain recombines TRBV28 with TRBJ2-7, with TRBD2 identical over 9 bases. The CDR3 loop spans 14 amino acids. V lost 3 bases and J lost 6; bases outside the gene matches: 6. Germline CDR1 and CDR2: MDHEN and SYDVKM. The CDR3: CASSLAGTSREQYF. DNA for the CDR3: TGTGCCAGCAGTTTGGCCGGGACTAGCCGCGAGCAGTACTTC.

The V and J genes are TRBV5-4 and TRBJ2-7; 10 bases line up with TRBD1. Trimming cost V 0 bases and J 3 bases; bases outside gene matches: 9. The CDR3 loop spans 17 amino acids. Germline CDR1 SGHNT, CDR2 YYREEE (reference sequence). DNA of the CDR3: TGTGCCAGCAGCTTGGCCTACACCGGGACAGGGGACTACGAGCAGTACTTC. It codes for CASSLAYTGTGDYEQYF.

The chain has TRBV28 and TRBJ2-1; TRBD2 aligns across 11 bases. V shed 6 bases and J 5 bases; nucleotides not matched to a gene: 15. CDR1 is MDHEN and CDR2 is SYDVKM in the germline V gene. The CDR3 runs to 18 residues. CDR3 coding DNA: TGTGCCAGCAGAAACCCACCCCGACTAGCGGGACAGAACAATGAGCAGTTCTTC. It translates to CASRNPPRLAGQNNEQFF.

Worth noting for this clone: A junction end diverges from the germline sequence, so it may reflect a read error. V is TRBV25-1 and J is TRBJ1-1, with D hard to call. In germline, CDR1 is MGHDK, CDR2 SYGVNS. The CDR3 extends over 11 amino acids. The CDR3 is CASSELNDHTF. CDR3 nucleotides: TGTGCCAGCAGTGAATTAAATGATCACACATTT. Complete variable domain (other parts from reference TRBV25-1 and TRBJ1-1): EADIYQTPRYLVIGTGKKITLECSQTMGHDKMYWYQQDPGMELHLIHYSYGVNSTEKGDLSSESTVSRIRTEHFPLTLESARPSHTSQYLCASSELNDHTFGQGTRLTVV.